This entry is about one T cell receptor beta chain. The antigen is unknown. Time point in this sample: newly diagnosed, previously untreated cHL patient sample. Thawed PBMCs supplied CD8+ T cells via magnetic negative selection. Researchers used newly diagnosed, untreated classical Hodgkin lymphoma PBMCs for comparison. Measured with immunoSEQ multiplex PCR; TCRdb has only the in-frame clones, and not every one. This sample has just over 14,000 clones; about 91% occur once, and the top ten carry approximately 5%. This specimen belongs to a study of PD-1 blockade in classical Hodgkin lymphoma. Study observations and caveats: Why the repertoires differ is still unclear, perhaps disease activity or prior therapy.

This CDR3 is 18 amino acids long. Germline values: CDR1 LNHNV, CDR2 YYDKDF (reference sequence). Trimming left V 1 base short and J 4 bases short, with 19 bases between. Sequencing used CD8+ T cells from blood. This chain connects TRBV15 to TRBJ2-2; maybe TRBD2 (6 bases). The TCR originated in a human donor with classical Hodgkin lymphoma. In DNA form, the CDR3 reads TGTGCCACCAGCAGAGTCCCCCTGGGGGGAGAAGGCACCGGGGAGCTGTTTTTT. Amino acids: CATSRVPLGGEGTGELFF.